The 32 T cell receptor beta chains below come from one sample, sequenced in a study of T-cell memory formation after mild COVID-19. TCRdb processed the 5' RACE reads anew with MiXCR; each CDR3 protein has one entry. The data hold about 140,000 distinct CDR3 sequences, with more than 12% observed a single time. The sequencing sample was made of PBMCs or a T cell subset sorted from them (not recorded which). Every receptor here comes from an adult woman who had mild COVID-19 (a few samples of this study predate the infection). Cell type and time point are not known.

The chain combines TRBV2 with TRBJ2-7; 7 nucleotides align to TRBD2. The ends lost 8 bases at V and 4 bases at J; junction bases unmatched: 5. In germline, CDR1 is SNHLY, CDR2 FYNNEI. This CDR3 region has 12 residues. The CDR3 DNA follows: TGTGCCAGCGGGAGGGCAAGTTACGAGCAGTACTTC. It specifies CASGRASYEQYF.

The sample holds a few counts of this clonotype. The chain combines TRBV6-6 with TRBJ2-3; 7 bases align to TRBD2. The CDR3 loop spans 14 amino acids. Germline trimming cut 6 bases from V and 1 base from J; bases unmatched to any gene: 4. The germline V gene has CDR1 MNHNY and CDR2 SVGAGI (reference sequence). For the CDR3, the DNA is TGTGCCAGCAGCCTCCTAGCGGGCACAGATACGCAGTATTTT. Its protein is CASSLLAGTDTQYF.

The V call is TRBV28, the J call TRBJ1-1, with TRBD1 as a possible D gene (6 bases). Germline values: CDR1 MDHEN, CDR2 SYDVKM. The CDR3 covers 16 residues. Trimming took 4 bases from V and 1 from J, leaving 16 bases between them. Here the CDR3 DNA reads TGTGCCAGCAGTTCGCCGAACAGGGTTACGAACACTGAAGCTTTCTTT. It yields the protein CASSSPNRVTNTEAFF.

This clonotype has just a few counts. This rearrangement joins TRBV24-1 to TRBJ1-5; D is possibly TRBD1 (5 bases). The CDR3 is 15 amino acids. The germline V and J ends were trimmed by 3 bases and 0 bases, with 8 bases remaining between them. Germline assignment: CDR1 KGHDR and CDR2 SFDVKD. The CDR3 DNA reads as TGTGCCACCAGTGATAAGGGACTTAGCAATCAGCCCCAGCATTTT. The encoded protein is CATSDKGLSNQPQHF.

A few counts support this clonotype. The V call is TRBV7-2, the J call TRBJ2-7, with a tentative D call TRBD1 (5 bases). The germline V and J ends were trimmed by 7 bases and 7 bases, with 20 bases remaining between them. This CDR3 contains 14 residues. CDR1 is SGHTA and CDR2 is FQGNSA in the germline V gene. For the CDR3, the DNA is TGTGCCAGCACCCGAGACAGTACCCTATGGGAGCAGTACTTC. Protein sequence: CASTRDSTLWEQYF.

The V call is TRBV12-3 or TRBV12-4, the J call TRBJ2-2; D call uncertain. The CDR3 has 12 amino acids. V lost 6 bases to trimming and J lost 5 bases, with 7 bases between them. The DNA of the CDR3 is TGTGCCAGCAGCAAGTCTACCGGGGAGCTGTTTTTT. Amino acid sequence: CASSKSTGELFF.

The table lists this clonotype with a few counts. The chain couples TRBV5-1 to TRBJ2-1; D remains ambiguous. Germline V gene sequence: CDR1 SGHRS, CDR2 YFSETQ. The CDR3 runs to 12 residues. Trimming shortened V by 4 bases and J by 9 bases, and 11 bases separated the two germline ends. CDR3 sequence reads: CASSLLGREQFF. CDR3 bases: TGCGCCAGCAGCCTGCTGGGCCGTGAGCAGTTCTTC.

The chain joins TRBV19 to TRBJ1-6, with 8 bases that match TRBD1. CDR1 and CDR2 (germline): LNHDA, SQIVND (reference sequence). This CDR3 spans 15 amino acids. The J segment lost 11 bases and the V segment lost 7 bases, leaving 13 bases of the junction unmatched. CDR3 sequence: CASTRYGQGGAPLHF. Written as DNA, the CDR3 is TGTGCCAGTACCCGATATGGACAGGGTGGAGCACCCCTCCACTTT.

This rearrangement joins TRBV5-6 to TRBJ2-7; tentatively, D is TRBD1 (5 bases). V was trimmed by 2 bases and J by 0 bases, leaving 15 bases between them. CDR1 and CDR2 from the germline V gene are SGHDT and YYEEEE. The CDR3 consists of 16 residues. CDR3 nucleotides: TGTGCCAGCAGCTTTTGGGCAGGGCGCAGCTCCTACGAGCAGTACTTC. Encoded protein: CASSFWAGRSSYEQYF.

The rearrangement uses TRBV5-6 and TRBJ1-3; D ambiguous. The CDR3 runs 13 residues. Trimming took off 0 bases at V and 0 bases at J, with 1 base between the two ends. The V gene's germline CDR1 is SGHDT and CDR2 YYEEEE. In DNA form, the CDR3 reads TGTGCCAGCAGCTTGGTCTCTGGAAACACCATATATTTT. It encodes CASSLVSGNTIYF.

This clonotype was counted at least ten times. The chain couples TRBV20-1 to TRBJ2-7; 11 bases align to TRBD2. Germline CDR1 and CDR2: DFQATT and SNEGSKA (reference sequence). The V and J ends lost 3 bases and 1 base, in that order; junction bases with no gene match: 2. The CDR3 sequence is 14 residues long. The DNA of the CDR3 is TGCAGTGCTAGGACTAGCGGGAAGTCCTACGAGCAGTACTTC. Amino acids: CSARTSGKSYEQYF.

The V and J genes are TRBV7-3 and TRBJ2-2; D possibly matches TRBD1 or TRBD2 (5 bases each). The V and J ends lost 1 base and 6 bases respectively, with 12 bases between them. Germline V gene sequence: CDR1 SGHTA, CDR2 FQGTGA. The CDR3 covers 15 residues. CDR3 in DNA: TGTGCCAGCAGCTTAATGCCCGGGGCGGCCGGGGAGCTGTTTTTT. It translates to CASSLMPGAAGELFF.

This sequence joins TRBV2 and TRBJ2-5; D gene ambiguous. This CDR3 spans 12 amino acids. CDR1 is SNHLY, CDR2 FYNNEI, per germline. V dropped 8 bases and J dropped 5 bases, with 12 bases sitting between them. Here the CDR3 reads CASRADVETQYF. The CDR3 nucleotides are TGTGCCAGCCGCGCCGACGTGGAGACCCAGTACTTC.

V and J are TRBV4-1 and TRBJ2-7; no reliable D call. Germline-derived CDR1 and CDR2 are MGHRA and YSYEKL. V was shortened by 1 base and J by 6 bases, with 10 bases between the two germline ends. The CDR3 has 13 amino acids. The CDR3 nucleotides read TGCGCCAGCAGCCAAGTATTCGTAGGCGAGCAGTACTTC. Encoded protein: CASSQVFVGEQYF.

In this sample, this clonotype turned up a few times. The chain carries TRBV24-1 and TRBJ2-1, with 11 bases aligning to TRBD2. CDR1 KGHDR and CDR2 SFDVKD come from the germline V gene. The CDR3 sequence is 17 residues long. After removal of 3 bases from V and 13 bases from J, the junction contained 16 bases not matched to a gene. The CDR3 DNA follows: TGTGCCACCAGTGATCCCGCGACTAGCGGGACCTCACCCCGACAGTTCTTC. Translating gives CATSDPATSGTSPRQFF.

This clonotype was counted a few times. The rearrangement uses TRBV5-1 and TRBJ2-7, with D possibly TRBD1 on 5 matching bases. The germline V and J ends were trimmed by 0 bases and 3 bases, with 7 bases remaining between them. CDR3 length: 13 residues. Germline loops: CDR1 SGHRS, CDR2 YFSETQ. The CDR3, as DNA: TGCGCCAGCAGCTTGGGGGGCGACTACGAGCAGTACTTC. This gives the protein CASSLGGDYEQYF.

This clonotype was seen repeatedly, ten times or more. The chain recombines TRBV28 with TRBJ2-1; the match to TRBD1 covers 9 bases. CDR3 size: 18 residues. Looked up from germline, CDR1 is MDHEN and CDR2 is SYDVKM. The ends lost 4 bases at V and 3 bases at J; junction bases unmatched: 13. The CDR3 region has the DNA TGTGCCAGCAGTTCAGCGGCAGGGGACAGGGCGCTCTACAATGAGCAGTTCTTC. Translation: CASSSAAGDRALYNEQFF.

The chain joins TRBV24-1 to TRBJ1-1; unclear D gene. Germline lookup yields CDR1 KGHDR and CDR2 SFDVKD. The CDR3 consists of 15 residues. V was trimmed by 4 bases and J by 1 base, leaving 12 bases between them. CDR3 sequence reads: CATSDPHLRNTEAFF. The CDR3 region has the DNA TGTGCCACCAGTGACCCCCACTTAAGGAACACTGAAGCTTTCTTT.

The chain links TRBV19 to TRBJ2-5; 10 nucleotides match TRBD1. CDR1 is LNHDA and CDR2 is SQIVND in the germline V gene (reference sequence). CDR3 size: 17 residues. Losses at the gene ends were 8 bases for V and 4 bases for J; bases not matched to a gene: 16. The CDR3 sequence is CASSRQGAKKGGETQYF. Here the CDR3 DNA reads TGTGCCAGTTCCAGACAGGGGGCGAAGAAAGGCGGAGAGACCCAGTACTTC.

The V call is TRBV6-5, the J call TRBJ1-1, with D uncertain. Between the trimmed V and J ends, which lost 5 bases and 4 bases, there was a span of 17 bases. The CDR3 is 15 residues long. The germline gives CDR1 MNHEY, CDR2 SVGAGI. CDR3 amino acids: CASSQPQGVATEAFF. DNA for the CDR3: TGTGCCAGCAGTCAACCCCAAGGTGTTGCCACTGAAGCTTTCTTT.

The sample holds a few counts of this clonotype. The CDR3 loop reads CASSYSDRSPLHF. In DNA, the CDR3 is TGTGCCAGCAGTTACTCGGACCGTTCACCCCTCCACTTT. The chain uses TRBV6-5 and TRBJ1-6; D is uncertain. The CDR3 extends over 13 amino acids. CDR1 and CDR2 (germline): MNHEY, SVGAGI. With 0 bases removed from V and 9 bases from J, the gap between germline ends came to 6 bases.

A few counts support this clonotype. The CDR3 region has the DNA TGTGCCTCTAACCCGGGGTCTGGAAACACCATATATTTT. It codes for CASNPGSGNTIYF. The chain joins TRBV2 to TRBJ1-3, with D unclear. CDR3 length equals 13 residues. The germline V and J ends were trimmed by 11 bases and 1 base, with 12 bases remaining between them. Germline assignment: CDR1 SNHLY and CDR2 FYNNEI.

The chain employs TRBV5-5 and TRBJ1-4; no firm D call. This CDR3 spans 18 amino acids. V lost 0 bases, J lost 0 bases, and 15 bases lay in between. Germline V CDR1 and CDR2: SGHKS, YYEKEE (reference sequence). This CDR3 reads CASSLVPPRIATNEKLFF. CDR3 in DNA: TGTGCCAGCAGCTTGGTACCCCCAAGGATTGCAACTAATGAAAAACTGTTTTTT.

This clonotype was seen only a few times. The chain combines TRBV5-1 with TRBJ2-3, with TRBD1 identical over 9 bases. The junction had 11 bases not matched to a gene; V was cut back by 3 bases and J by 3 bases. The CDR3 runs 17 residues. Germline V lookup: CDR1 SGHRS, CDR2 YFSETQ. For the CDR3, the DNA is TGCGCCAGCAGCTCGGGGTCCGGGACAGGGTCAACAGATACGCAGTATTTT. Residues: CASSSGSGTGSTDTQYF.

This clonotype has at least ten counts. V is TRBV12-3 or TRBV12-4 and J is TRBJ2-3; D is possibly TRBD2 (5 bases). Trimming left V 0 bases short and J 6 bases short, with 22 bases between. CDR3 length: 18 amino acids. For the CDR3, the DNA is TGTGCCAGCAGTTTAGCGGTTGGGAGCGGTAACGACGGGGATACGCAGTATTTT. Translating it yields CASSLAVGSGNDGDTQYF.

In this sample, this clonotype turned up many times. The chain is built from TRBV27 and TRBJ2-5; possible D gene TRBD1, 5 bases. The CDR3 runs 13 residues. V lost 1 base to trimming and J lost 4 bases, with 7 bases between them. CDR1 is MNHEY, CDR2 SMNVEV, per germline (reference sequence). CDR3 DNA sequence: TGTGCCAGCAGTTTATTAGGGGCAGAGACCCAGTACTTC. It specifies CASSLLGAETQYF.

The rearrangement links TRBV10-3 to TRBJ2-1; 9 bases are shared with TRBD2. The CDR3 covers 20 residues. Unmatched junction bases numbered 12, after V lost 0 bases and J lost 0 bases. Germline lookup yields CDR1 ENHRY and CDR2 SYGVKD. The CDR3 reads CAISESRASGVPSSYNEQFF. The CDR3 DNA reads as TGTGCCATCAGTGAGTCTAGGGCTAGCGGGGTTCCGAGCTCCTACAATGAGCAGTTCTTC.

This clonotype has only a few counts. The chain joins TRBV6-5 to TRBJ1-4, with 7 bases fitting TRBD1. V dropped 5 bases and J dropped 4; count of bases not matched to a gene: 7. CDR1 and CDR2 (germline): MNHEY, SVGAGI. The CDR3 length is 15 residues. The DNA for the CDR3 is TGTGCCAGCAGTACGTGGGACAGCTTTAATGAAAAACTGTTTTTT. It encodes CASSTWDSFNEKLFF.

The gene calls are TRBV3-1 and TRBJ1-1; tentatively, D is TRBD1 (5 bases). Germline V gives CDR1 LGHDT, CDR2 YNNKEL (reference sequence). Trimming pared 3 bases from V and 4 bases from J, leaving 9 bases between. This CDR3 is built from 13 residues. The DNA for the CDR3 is TGTGCCAGCAGCCAGGATCAGGGCACTGAAGCTTTCTTT. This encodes CASSQDQGTEAFF.

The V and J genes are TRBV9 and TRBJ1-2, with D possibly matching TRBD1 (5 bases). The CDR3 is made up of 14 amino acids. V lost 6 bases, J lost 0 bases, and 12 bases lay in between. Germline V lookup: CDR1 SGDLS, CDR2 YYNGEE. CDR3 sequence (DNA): TGTGCCAGCACCGTGGGACGAACTAACTATGGCTACACCTTC. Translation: CASTVGRTNYGYTF.

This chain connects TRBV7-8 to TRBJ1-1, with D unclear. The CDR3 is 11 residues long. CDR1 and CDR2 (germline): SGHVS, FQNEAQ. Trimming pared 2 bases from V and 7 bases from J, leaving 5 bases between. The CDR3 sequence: CASSLSREAFF. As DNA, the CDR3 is TGTGCCAGCAGCTTATCACGTGAAGCTTTCTTT.

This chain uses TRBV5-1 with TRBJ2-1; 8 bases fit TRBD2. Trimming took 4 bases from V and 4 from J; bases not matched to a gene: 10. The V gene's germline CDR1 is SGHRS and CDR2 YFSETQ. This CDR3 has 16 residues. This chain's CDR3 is CASSRKTSGSYNEQFF. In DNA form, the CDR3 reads TGCGCCAGCAGCCGGAAAACTAGCGGTAGTTACAATGAGCAGTTCTTC.